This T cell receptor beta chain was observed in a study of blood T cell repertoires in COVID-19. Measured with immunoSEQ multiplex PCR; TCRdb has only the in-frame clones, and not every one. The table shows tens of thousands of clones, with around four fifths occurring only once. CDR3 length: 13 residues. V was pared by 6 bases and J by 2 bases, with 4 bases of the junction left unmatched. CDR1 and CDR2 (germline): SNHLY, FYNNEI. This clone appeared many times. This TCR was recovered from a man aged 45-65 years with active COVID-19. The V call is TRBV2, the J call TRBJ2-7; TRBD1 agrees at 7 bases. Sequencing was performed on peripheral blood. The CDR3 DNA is TGTGCCAGCAGACAGGGACAGACCTACGAGCAGTACTTC. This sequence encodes CASRQGQTYEQYF.